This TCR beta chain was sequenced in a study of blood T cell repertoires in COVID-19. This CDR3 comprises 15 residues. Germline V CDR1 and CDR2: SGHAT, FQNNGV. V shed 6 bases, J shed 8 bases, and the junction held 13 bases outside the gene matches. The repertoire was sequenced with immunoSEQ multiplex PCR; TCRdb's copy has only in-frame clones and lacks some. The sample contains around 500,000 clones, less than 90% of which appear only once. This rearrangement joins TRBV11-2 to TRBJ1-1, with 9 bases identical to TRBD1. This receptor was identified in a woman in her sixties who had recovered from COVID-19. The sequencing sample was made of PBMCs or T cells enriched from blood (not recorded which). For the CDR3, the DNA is TGTGCCAGCAGACGTCCGGGACAGGGAGGGCGGGAAGCTTTCTTT. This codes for CASRRPGQGGREAFF.